A selection of T cell receptor beta chains follows, all from one sample in a study of T cell responses to AZD1222 COVID-19 vaccine. Some clones are missing from TCRdb's copy, which holds only in-frame ones; the method was immunoSEQ multiplex PCR. The repertoire consists of about 130,000 clones, with about 94% occurring once and the leading ten covering 0.91%. This specimen was peripheral blood, taken on day 0 of AZD1222 vaccination. The source of these receptors is an adult in good health. The CDR3 runs from the conserved cysteine through the conserved F or W. A D gene is named only where the DNA matches it firmly. A row's size may be missing; if present it is once, few, many or a size class.

J: TRBJ1-2
V: TRBV29-1
D: NA
size: NA
DNA: TGCAGCGTGGGAACGGGCAGGAACTATGGCTACACCTTC
CDR3: CSVGTGRNYGYTF

J: TRBJ1-5
V: TRBV4-1
D: NA
size: NA
DNA: TGCGCCAGCAGCCAAGATGAATTTAGCAATCAGCCCCAGCATTTT
CDR3: CASSQDEFSNQPQHF

J: TRBJ1-1
V: TRBV4-1
D: NA
size: NA
DNA: TGCGCCAGCAGCCAAGTGGAAGGGGTTACTGAAGCTTTCTTT
CDR3: CASSQVEGVTEAFF

J: TRBJ1-5
V: TRBV27
D: NA
size: NA
DNA: TGTGCCAGCAGTTTTGTCAATCAGCCCCAGCATTTT
CDR3: CASSFVNQPQHF

J: TRBJ1-2
V: TRBV28
D: NA
size: NA
DNA: TGTGCCAGCAGCTCCCCCTACGGACAGCCACACCGCGGGGGCTACACCTTC
CDR3: CASSSPYGQPHRGGYTF

J: TRBJ1-2
V: TRBV12-3/TRBV12-4
D: NA
size: NA
DNA: TGTGCCAGCACTGAGACAGCTACTGATGGCTACACCTTC
CDR3: CASTETATDGYTF

J: TRBJ2-3
V: TRBV28
D: TRBD2
size: NA
DNA: TGTGCCAGCAGTTTTTTGCCCGGGACTAGCGGGGGGGGCACAGATACGCAGTATTTT
CDR3: CASSFLPGTSGGGTDTQYF

J: TRBJ2-5
V: TRBV15
D: TRBD2
size: NA
DNA: TGTGCCACCAGCCTAGAAAATAGCGGGCGGGAGACCCAGTACTTC
CDR3: CATSLENSGRETQYF

J: TRBJ1-1
V: TRBV2
D: TRBD1
size: NA
DNA: TGTGCCAGCAGTTTACAGGGGATGAACACTGAAGCTTTCTTT
CDR3: CASSLQGMNTEAFF

J: TRBJ1-2
V: TRBV19
D: TRBD1
size: NA
DNA: TGTGCCAGTAGTATGCTCACCTACAGGGGGTCGGACTATGGCTACACCTTC
CDR3: CASSMLTYRGSDYGYTF

J: TRBJ2-7
V: TRBV18
D: TRBD1
size: NA
DNA: TGTGCCAGCTCACCAACACAGGGGTACTCCTACGAGCAGTACTTC
CDR3: CASSPTQGYSYEQYF

J: TRBJ1-1
V: TRBV29-1
D: NA
size: NA
DNA: TGCAGCGTTTCGGGGGTCATGAACACTGAAGCTTTCTTT
CDR3: CSVSGVMNTEAFF

J: TRBJ1-5
V: TRBV7-8
D: NA
size: NA
DNA: TGTGCCAGCAGCTTAGAAGTCTCTGTGGGCAGGGCGGTGTACCAGCCCCAGCATTTT
CDR3: CASSLEVSVGRAVYQPQHF

J: TRBJ1-1
V: TRBV29-1
D: NA
size: NA
DNA: TGCAGCGTTGACATAGGGGAATCTGAAGCTTTCTTT
CDR3: CSVDIGESEAFF

J: TRBJ2-7
V: TRBV6-5
D: TRBD1
size: NA
DNA: TGTGCCAGCAGTTTCGGGACAGCCACCTACGAGCAGTACTTC
CDR3: CASSFGTATYEQYF

J: TRBJ2-5
V: TRBV7-6
D: NA
size: NA
DNA: TGTGCCAGCAGCTTAGATCCCATGTGGGGAGAGACCCAGTACTTC
CDR3: CASSLDPMWGETQYF

J: TRBJ1-4
V: TRBV13
D: NA
size: few
DNA: TGTGCCAGCAGGATACGGATGGCGAGCGAAAAACTGTTTTTT
CDR3: CASRIRMASEKLFF

J: TRBJ1-2
V: TRBV6-5
D: TRBD1
size: NA
DNA: TGTGCCAGCAGTTTCTACAGGGGGCTAGGAGGCTACACCTTC
CDR3: CASSFYRGLGGYTF

J: TRBJ2-3
V: TRBV6-5
D: NA
size: NA
DNA: TGTGCCAGCAGATCTAGGGACCTTACGCAGTATTTT
CDR3: CASRSRDLTQYF

J: TRBJ2-1
V: TRBV4-2
D: NA
size: NA
DNA: TGTGCCAGCAGCCAAGATGGGGGGGCCTTCGGCAATGAGCAGTTCTTC
CDR3: CASSQDGGAFGNEQFF

J: TRBJ2-5
V: TRBV6-2/TRBV6-3
D: TRBD1
size: NA
DNA: TGTGCCAGCAGTTACGGGGGACAGGGACGAGAGACCCAGTACTTC
CDR3: CASSYGGQGRETQYF

J: TRBJ1-2
V: TRBV7-9
D: NA
size: NA
DNA: TGTGCCAGCAGCCCCAAAAGGGGGTACTATGGCTACACCTTC
CDR3: CASSPKRGYYGYTF

J: TRBJ1-1
V: TRBV6-5
D: NA
size: NA
DNA: TGTGCCAGCAGCCGGCCGGGACTCACGAACACTGAAGCTTTCTTT
CDR3: CASSRPGLTNTEAFF

J: TRBJ2-3
V: TRBV3-1/TRBV3-2
D: NA
size: once
DNA: TGTGCCAGCAGCTCCCGGGACCCCGAAGATACGCAGTATTTT
CDR3: CASSSRDPEDTQYF

J: TRBJ2-4
V: TRBV10-3
D: TRBD1
size: NA
DNA: TGTGCCATCAGTGATTTCGGACAGGGGGCCAAAAACATTCAGTACTTC
CDR3: CAISDFGQGAKNIQYF

J: TRBJ1-2
V: TRBV10-1
D: NA
size: NA
DNA: TGCGCCAGCACCCTAAAAAAGGTCGGAAGCTATGGCTACACCTTC
CDR3: CASTLKKVGSYGYTF

J: TRBJ1-2
V: TRBV5-1
D: NA
size: NA
DNA: TGCGCCAGCCACGGGGGCGGGCCAGACTATGGCTACACCTTC
CDR3: CASHGGGPDYGYTF

J: TRBJ1-1
V: TRBV9
D: TRBD1
size: NA
DNA: TGTGCCAGCAGCGTACAGGGGGAGGATACTGAAGCTTTCTTT
CDR3: CASSVQGEDTEAFF

J: TRBJ2-1
V: TRBV3-1/TRBV3-2
D: NA
size: NA
DNA: TGTGCCAGCAGCCAAGCCGTAAGGGGCCTCCCCAATGAGCAGTTCTTC
CDR3: CASSQAVRGLPNEQFF

J: TRBJ1-3
V: TRBV3-1/TRBV3-2
D: TRBD1
size: NA
DNA: TGTGCCAGCAGCTCCAGGGGGAGGTCTGGAAACACCATATATTTT
CDR3: CASSSRGRSGNTIYF

J: TRBJ2-7
V: TRBV7-6
D: TRBD2
size: NA
DNA: TGTGCCAGCAGCGGGCCGCGGGGGATCCACGAGCAGTACTTC
CDR3: CASSGPRGIHEQYF

J: TRBJ1-6
V: TRBV27
D: TRBD1
size: NA
DNA: TGTGCCAGCACCCCCAGGGGGGGAGTGGGGGATTCACCCCTCCACTTT
CDR3: CASTPRGGVGDSPLHF

J: TRBJ2-1
V: TRBV18
D: NA
size: NA
DNA: TGTGCCAGCTCACCCTCGTCGTGGGTCAACTCCTACAATGAGCAGTTCTTC
CDR3: CASSPSSWVNSYNEQFF

J: TRBJ1-6
V: TRBV19
D: NA
size: NA
DNA: TGTGCCAGTAGTATTCTAGGACAGAAAAGGCCTTATAATTCACCCCTCCACTTT
CDR3: CASSILGQKRPYNSPLHF

J: TRBJ1-5
V: TRBV18
D: TRBD1
size: once
DNA: TGTGCCAGCTCACCTCAGCGACAGGGGCCCAGAGGGACGCCCCAGCATTTT
CDR3: CASSPQRQGPRGTPQHF

J: TRBJ1-5
V: TRBV7-2
D: NA
size: NA
DNA: TGTGCCAGCAGCTACTCAAGGGCAGGACAGCCCCAGCATTTT
CDR3: CASSYSRAGQPQHF

J: TRBJ2-3
V: TRBV9
D: NA
size: NA
DNA: TGTGCCAGCAGCGCTGTAGGGGGTGGCACAGATACGCAGTATTTT
CDR3: CASSAVGGGTDTQYF

J: TRBJ1-2
V: TRBV19
D: NA
size: NA
DNA: TGTGCCAGTAGTATGGGGGACCTTTCCACCTATGGCTACACCTTC
CDR3: CASSMGDLSTYGYTF

J: TRBJ2-7
V: TRBV10-3
D: TRBD2
size: once
DNA: TGTGCCATCAATTCGGCTAGCGGGGGGGCCGGGTCCTACGAGCAGTACTTC
CDR3: CAINSASGGAGSYEQYF

J: TRBJ1-1
V: TRBV19
D: TRBD1
size: NA
DNA: TGTGCCAGTAGTATTTCAGGGGGCTTGTGGGCCTACAGCGAAGCTTTCTTT
CDR3: CASSISGGLWAYSEAFF

J: TRBJ1-1
V: TRBV19
D: TRBD1
size: NA
DNA: TGTGCCAGCAGCACCTTACAGGGGTTGAACACTGAAGCTTTCTTT
CDR3: CASSTLQGLNTEAFF